This T cell receptor (beta chain) was documented in a study of T-cell reconstitution after alpha-beta-depleted transplantation in children. Preparation of the TCRbeta library involved a method that used unique molecular identifiers. TCRdb reprocessed the PCR reads with MiXCR, giving one entry per CDR3 protein. Among 450,000 to 600,000 distinct CDR3 sequences, about 17% were seen once, and the ten largest hold roughly 3.3%. This CDR3 contains 10 residues. Germline-derived CDR1 and CDR2 are SQVTM and ANQGSEA. Between the trimmed V and J ends, which lost 5 bases and 6 bases, there was a span of 5 bases.

The source of this sequence is a human donor who donated a stem cell graft to a child with acute lymphoblastic leukemia. The gene calls are TRBV29-1 and TRBJ2-1; no definite D call. Sequenced material: PBMCs from the stem cell graft donor, taken from the stem cell graft. The CDR3 spells CSVSSNEQFF. The CDR3, as DNA: TGCAGCGTTTCCAGCAATGAGCAGTTCTTC.